The text below deals with one T cell receptor (beta chain). The antigen is unknown. These data are taken from a study of blood T cells in healthy people across ages. The use of a sample-barcoded 5' primer and a J-beta primer mix characterized a second PCR of roughly 6 to 11 cycles. A minimum of 3 million CDR3-containing paired-end reads was obtained for each sample. TCRdb reprocessed the 5' RACE reads with MiXCR, giving one entry per CDR3 protein. The sample yields around 1,100,000 distinct CDR3 sequences, around two fifths seen once. Study-level results: The authors considered diversity estimates from one million T cells to be underestimates.

Germline CDR1 LGHNA, CDR2 YNFKEQ. Losses at the gene ends were 1 base for V and 7 bases for J; bases not matched to a gene: 9. The CDR3 is 16 amino acids. V is TRBV4-2 and J is TRBJ2-1; 8 bases fit TRBD2. Material for sequencing was blood. This TCR was sampled from a man aged 18 to 35 in good health. This chain's CDR3 is CASSQGASGFRNEQFF. Written as DNA, the CDR3 is TGTGCCAGCAGCCAAGGGGCTAGCGGGTTCAGGAATGAGCAGTTCTTC.